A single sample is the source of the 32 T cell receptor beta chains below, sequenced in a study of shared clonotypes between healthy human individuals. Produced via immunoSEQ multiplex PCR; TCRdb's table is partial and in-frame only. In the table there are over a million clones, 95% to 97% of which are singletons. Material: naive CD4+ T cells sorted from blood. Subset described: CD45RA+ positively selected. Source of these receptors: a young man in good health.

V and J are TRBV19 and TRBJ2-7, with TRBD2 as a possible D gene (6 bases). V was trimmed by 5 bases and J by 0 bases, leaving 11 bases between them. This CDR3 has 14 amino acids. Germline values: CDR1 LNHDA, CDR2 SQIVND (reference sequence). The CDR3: CASSLREYSYEQYF. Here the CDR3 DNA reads TGTGCCAGTAGTCTGCGGGAATACTCCTACGAGCAGTACTTC.

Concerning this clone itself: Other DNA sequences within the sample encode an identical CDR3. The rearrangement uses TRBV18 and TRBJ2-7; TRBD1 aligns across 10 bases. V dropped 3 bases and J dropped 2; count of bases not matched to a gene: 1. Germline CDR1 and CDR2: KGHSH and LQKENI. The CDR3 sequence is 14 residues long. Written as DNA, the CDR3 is TGTGCCAGCTCACCCGGGACAGGGGCCTACGAGCAGTACTTC. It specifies CASSPGTGAYEQYF.

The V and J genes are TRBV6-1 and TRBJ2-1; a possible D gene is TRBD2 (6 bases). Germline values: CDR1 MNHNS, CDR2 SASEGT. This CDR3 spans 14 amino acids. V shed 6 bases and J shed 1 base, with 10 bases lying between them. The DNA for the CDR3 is TGTGCCAGCAGAATAGCGGTTTCCTACAATGAGCAGTTCTTC. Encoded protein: CASRIAVSYNEQFF.

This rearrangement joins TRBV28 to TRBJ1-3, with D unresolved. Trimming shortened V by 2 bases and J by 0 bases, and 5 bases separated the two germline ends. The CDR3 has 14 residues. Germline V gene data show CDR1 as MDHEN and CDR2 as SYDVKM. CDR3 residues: CASSLDSSGNTIYF. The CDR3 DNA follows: TGTGCCAGCAGTTTAGATAGCTCTGGAAACACCATATATTTT.

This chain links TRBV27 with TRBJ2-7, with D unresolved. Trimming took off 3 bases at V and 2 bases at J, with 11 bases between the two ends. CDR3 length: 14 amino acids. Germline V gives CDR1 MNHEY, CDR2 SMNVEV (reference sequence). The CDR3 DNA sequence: TGTGCCAGCAGTTTGAAGGCTTTAGCCTACGAGCAGTACTTC. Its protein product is CASSLKALAYEQYF.

CDR3 DNA sequence: TGTGCCATCAGTGAGTCGACAGCGGGAGCCTGGGAGCAGTACTTC. It encodes CAISESTAGAWEQYF. The V and J genes are TRBV10-3 and TRBJ2-7, with 8 positions matching TRBD2. V gave up 0 bases and J gave up 7 bases; unmatched junction bases: 8. CDR1 and CDR2 (germline): ENHRY, SYGVKD. The CDR3 has 15 amino acids.

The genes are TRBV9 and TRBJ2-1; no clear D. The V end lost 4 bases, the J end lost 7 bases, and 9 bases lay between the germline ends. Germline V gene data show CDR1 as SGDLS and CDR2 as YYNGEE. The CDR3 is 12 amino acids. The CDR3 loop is CASSKLINEQFF. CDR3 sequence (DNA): TGTGCCAGCAGCAAATTAATAAATGAGCAGTTCTTC. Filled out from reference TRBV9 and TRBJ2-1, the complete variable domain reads DSGVTQTPKHLITATGQRVTLRCSPRSGDLSVYWYQQSLDQGLQFLIQYYNGEERAKGNILERFSAQQFPDLHSELNLSSLELGDSALYFCASSKLINEQFFGPGTRLTVL.

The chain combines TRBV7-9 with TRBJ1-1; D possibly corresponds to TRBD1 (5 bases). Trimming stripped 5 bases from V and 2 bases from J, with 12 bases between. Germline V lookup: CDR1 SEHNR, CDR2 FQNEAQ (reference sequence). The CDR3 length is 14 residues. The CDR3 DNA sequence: TGTGCCAGCAGCCCATCCCGGGACAACACTGAAGCTTTCTTT. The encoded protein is CASSPSRDNTEAFF. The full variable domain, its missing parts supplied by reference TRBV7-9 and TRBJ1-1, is DTGVSQNPRHKITKRGQNVTFRCDPISEHNRLYWYRQTLGQGPEFLTYFQNEAQLEKSRLLSDRFSAERPKGSFSTLEIQRTEQGDSAMYLCASSPSRDNTEAFFGQGTRLTVV.

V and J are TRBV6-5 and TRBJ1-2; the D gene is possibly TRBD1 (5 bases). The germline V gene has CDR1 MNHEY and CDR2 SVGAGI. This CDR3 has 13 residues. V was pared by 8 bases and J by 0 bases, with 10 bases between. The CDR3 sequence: CASGRQTNYGYTF. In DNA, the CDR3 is TGTGCCAGCGGACGACAGACTAACTATGGCTACACCTTC.

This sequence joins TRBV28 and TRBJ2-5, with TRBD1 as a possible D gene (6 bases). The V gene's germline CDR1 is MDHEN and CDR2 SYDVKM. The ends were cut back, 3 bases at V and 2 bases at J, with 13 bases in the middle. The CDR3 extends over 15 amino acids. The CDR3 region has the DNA TGTGCCAGCAGTTTCAGTACAGGGTCTCAAGAGACCCAGTACTTC. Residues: CASSFSTGSQETQYF. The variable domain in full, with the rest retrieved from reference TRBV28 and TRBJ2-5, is DVKVTQSSRYLVKRTGEKVFLECVQDMDHENMFWYRQDPGLGLRLIYFSYDVKMKEKGDIPEGYSVSREKKERFSLILESASTNQTSMYLCASSFSTGSQETQYFGPGTRLLVL.

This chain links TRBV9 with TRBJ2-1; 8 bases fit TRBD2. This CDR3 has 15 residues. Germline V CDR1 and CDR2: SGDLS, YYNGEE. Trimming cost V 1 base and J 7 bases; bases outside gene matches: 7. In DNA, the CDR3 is TGTGCCAGCAGCGTATATATCGGGAGGGAGAATGAGCAGTTCTTC. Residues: CASSVYIGRENEQFF.

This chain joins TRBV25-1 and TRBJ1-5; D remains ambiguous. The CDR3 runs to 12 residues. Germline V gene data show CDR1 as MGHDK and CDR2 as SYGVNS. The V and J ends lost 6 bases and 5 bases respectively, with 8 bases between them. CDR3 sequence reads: CASSEGHQPQHF. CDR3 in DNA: TGTGCCAGCAGCGAAGGTCATCAGCCCCAGCATTTT.

The CDR3 loop reads CATSIEWEQYF. The CDR3 DNA reads as TGTGCCACCAGCATTGAGTGGGAGCAGTACTTC. The gene calls are TRBV15 and TRBJ2-7; D uncertain. The V end was cut by 4 bases, the J end by 7 bases, with 8 bases between. The germline gives CDR1 LNHNV, CDR2 YYDKDF (reference sequence). CDR3 size: 11 residues.

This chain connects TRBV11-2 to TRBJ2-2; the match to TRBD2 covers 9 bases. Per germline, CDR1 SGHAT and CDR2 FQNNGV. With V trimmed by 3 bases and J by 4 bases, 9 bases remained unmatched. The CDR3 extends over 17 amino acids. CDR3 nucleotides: TGTGCCAGCAGCTTTCCCCCTAGCGGGACACCCACCGGGGAGCTGTTTTTT. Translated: CASSFPPSGTPTGELFF.

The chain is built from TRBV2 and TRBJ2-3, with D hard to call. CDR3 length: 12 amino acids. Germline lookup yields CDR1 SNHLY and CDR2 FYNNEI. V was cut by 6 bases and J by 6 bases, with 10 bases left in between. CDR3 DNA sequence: TGTGCCAGCAGGCTTTGGTCTGATACGCAGTATTTT. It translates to CASRLWSDTQYF.

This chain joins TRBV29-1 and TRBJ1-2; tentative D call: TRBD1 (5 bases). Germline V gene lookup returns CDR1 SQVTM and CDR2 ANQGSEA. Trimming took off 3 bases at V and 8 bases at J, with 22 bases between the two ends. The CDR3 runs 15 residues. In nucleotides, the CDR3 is TGCAGCGTTGACCGGGACCGCTACGCTGCGGAAGGCTACACCTTC. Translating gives CSVDRDRYAAEGYTF.

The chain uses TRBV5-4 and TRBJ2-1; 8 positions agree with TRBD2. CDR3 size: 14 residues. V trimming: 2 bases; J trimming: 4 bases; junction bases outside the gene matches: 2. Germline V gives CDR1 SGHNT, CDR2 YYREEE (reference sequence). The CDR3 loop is CASSLSGSYNEQFF. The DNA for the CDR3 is TGTGCCAGCAGCTTAAGCGGGAGTTACAATGAGCAGTTCTTC. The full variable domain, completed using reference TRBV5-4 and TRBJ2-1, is ETGVTQSPTHLIKTRGQQVTLRCSSQSGHNTVSWYQQALGQGPQFIFQYYREEENGRGNFPPRFSGLQFPNYSSELNVNALELDDSALYLCASSLSGSYNEQFFGPGTRLTVL.

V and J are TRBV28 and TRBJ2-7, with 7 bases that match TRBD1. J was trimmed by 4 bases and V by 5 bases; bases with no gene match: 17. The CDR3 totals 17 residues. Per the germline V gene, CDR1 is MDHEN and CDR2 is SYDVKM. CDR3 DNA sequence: TGTGCCAGCAGTCCCTTAGGCGACAGGGTCGTTCCTTACGAGCAGTACTTC. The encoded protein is CASSPLGDRVVPYEQYF.

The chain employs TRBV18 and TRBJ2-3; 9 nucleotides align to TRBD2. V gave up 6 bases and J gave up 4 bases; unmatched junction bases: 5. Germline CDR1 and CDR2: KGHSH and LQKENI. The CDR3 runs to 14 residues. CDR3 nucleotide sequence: TGTGCCAGCTCCGGGACTAGCCCATCAGATACGCAGTATTTT. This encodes CASSGTSPSDTQYF.

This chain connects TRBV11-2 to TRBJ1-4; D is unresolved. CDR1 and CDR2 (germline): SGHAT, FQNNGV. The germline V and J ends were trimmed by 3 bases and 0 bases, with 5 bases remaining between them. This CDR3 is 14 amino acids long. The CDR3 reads CASSLVPTNEKLFF. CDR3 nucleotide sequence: TGTGCCAGCAGCTTGGTACCAACTAATGAAAAACTGTTTTTT.

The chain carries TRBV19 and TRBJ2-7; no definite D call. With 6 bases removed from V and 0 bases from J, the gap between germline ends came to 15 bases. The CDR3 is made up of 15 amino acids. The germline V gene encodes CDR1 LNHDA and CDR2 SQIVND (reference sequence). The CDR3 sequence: CASRPHRGSSYEQYF. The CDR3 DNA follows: TGTGCCAGTAGACCCCACCGCGGAAGCTCCTACGAGCAGTACTTC.

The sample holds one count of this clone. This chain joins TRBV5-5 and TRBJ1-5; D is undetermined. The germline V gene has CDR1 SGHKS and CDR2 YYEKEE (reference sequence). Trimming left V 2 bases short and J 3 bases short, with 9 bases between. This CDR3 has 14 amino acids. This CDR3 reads CASSFDTYNQPQHF. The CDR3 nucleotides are TGTGCCAGCAGCTTCGACACCTACAATCAGCCCCAGCATTTT.

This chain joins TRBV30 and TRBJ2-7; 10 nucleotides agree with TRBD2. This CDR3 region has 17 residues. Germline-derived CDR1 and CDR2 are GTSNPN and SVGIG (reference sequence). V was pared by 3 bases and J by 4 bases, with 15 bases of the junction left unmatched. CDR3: CAWSGKRRTSGLYEQYF. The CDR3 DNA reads TGTGCCTGGAGCGGAAAAAGGCGGACTAGCGGTTTGTACGAGCAGTACTTC.

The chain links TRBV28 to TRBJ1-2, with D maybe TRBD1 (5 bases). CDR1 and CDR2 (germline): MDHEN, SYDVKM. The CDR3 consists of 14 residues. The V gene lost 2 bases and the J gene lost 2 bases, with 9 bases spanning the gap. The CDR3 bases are TGTGCCAGCAGTTTAGGGGGACGAAACTATGGCTACACCTTC. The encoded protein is CASSLGGRNYGYTF.

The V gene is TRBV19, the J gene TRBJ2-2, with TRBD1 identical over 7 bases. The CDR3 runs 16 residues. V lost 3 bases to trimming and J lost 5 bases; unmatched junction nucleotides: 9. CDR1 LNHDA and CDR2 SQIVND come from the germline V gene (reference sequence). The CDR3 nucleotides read TGTGCCAGTAGTATTGACAGGGATTGGCGTACCGGGGAGCTGTTTTTT. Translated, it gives CASSIDRDWRTGELFF.

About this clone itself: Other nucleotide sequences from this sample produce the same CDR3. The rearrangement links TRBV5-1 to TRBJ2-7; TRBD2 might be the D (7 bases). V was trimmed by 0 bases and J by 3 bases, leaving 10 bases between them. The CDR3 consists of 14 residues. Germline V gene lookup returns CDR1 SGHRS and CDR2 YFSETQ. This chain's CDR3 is CASSLAGGLYEQYF. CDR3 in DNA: TGCGCCAGCAGCTTGGCGGGGGGCCTCTACGAGCAGTACTTC.

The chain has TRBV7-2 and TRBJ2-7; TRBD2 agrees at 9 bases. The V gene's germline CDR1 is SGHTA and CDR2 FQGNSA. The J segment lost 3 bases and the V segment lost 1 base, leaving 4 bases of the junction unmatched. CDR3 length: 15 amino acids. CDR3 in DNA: TGTGCCAGCAGCTTAGGTGGGACTAGCTACTACGAGCAGTACTTC. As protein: CASSLGGTSYYEQYF.

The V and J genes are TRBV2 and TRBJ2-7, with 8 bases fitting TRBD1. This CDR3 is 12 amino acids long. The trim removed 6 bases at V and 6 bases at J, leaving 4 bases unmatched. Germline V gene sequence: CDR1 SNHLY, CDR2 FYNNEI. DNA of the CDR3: TGTGCCAGCAGCGAACAGGGGGGCGAGCAGTACTTC. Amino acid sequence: CASSEQGGEQYF.

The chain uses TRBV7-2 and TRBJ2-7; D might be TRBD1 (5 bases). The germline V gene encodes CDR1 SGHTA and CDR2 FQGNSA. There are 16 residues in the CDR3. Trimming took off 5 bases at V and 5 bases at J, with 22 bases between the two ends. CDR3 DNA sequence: TGTGCCAGCAGCGATGGTGTAGGGGCGCGTACCCACGAGCAGTACTTC. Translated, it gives CASSDGVGARTHEQYF.

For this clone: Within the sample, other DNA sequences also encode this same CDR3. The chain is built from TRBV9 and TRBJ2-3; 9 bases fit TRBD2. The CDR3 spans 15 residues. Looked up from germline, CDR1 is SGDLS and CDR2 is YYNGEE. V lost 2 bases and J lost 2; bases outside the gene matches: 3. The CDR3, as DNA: TGTGCCAGCAGCGTTTTAGCGGGAGCCACAGATACGCAGTATTTT. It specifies CASSVLAGATDTQYF.

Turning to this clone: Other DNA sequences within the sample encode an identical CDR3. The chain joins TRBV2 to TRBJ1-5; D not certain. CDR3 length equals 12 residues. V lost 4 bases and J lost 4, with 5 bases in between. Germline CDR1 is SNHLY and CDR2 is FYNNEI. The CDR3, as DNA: TGTGCCAGCAGTGTCGGGAATCAGCCCCAGCATTTT. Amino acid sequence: CASSVGNQPQHF.

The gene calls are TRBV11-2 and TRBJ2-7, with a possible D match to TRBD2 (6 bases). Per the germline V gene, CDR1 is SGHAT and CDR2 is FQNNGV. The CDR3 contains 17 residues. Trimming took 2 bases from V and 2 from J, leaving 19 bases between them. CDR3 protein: CASSLMPSGLIPYEQYF. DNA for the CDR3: TGTGCCAGCAGCTTAATGCCCTCGGGACTTATCCCCTACGAGCAGTACTTC. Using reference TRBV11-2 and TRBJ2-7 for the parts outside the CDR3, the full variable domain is EAGVAQSPRYKIIEKRQSVAFWCNPISGHATLYWYQQILGQGPKLLIQFQNNGVVDDSQLPKDRFSAERLKGVDSTLKIQPAKLEDSAVYLCASSLMPSGLIPYEQYFGPGTRLTVT.